These 8 T cell receptor beta chains originate from one sample sequenced in a study of long-term antiretroviral therapy in people with HIV. Samples were assayed with immunoSEQ v3.0 at survey level. Data came from immunoSEQ multiplex PCR; TCRdb stores just in-frame clones and leaves some out. The table includes tens of thousands of clones, approximately 83% detected once. The material sequenced was unsorted PBMCs, taken 0.7 years before starting antiretroviral therapy. The receptors derive from a man aged 25 to 40 with HIV.

V and J are TRBV5-1 and TRBJ1-2; D possibly corresponds to TRBD1 (5 bases). CDR1 SGHRS and CDR2 YFSETQ come from the germline V gene. V lost 5 bases and J lost 0, with 5 bases in between. The CDR3 sequence is 12 residues long. CDR3 residues: CASRTANYGYTF. In DNA form, the CDR3 reads TGCGCCAGCAGGACAGCTAACTATGGCTACACCTTC.

This chain uses TRBV2 with TRBJ2-5; D is unresolved. The CDR3 runs to 12 residues. The V gene's germline CDR1 is SNHLY and CDR2 FYNNEI. The V end lost 8 bases, the J end lost 2 bases, and 9 bases lay between the germline ends. CDR3 coding DNA: TGTGCCAGCGGAGCATCACAAGAGACCCAGTACTTC. Translated, it gives CASGASQETQYF.

V gene TRBV15 combines with J gene TRBJ1-2, with unresolved D. This CDR3 has 15 amino acids. Looked up from germline, CDR1 is LNHNV and CDR2 is YYDKDF (reference sequence). The V and J ends lost 0 bases and 5 bases respectively, with 13 bases between them. The CDR3 region has the DNA TGTGCCACCAGCAGAGATCGAGGCAGCCCTTATGGCTACACCTTC. Translating it yields CATSRDRGSPYGYTF.

V gene TRBV5-1 combines with J gene TRBJ2-7; D possibly corresponds to TRBD1 (5 bases). CDR1 and CDR2 from the germline V gene are SGHRS and YFSETQ. This CDR3 comprises 14 residues. V was trimmed by 3 bases and J by 1 base, leaving 11 bases between them. The CDR3 bases are TGCGCCAGCAGCTCCCAGGGTGTATCCTACGAGCAGTACTTC. It specifies CASSSQGVSYEQYF.

The chain links TRBV4-1 to TRBJ2-6; no reliable D call. CDR3 length: 17 amino acids. The V end lost 0 bases, the J end lost 0 bases, and 9 bases lay between the germline ends. Looked up from germline, CDR1 is MGHRA and CDR2 is YSYEKL. CDR3 protein: CASSQEVTASGANVLTF. As DNA, the CDR3 is TGCGCCAGCAGCCAAGAGGTGACGGCCTCTGGGGCCAACGTCCTGACTTTC.

The chain links TRBV6-4 to TRBJ2-3, with TRBD2 matching over 7 bases. The CDR3 is 15 residues long. The J segment lost 4 bases and the V segment lost 3 bases, leaving 7 bases of the junction unmatched. The germline gives CDR1 MRHNA, CDR2 SNTAGT. The CDR3 loop is CASSESSGRADTQYF. The DNA for the CDR3 is TGTGCCAGCAGTGAGTCTAGCGGCCGGGCAGATACGCAGTATTTT.

The V call is TRBV15, the J call TRBJ2-2; 16 nucleotides agree with TRBD2. With 6 bases clipped from V and 4 bases from J, the junction kept 5 bases outside the gene matches. Germline V gene lookup returns CDR1 LNHNV and CDR2 YYDKDF (reference sequence). This CDR3 is built from 17 residues. CDR3 amino acids: CATSPGTSGRVTGELFF. As DNA, the CDR3 is TGTGCCACCAGTCCAGGGACTAGCGGGAGGGTCACCGGGGAGCTGTTTTTT. The full variable domain, its missing parts supplied by reference TRBV15 and TRBJ2-2, is DAMVIQNPRYQVTQFGKPVTLSCSQTLNHNVMYWYQQKSSQAPKLLFHYYDKDFNNEADTPDNFQSRRPNTSFCFLDIRSPGLGDTAMYLCATSPGTSGRVTGELFFGEGSRLTVL.

The count of this clone is one. The V call is TRBV6-5, the J call TRBJ2-2, with 10 bases aligning to TRBD2. CDR3 length equals 16 residues. The germline V gene encodes CDR1 MNHEY and CDR2 SVGAGI. After removal of 0 bases from V and 5 bases from J, the junction contained 3 bases not matched to a gene. The CDR3 region is CASSYSEREGTGELFF. DNA of the CDR3: TGTGCCAGCAGTTACTCCGAGCGGGAGGGAACCGGGGAGCTGTTTTTT.